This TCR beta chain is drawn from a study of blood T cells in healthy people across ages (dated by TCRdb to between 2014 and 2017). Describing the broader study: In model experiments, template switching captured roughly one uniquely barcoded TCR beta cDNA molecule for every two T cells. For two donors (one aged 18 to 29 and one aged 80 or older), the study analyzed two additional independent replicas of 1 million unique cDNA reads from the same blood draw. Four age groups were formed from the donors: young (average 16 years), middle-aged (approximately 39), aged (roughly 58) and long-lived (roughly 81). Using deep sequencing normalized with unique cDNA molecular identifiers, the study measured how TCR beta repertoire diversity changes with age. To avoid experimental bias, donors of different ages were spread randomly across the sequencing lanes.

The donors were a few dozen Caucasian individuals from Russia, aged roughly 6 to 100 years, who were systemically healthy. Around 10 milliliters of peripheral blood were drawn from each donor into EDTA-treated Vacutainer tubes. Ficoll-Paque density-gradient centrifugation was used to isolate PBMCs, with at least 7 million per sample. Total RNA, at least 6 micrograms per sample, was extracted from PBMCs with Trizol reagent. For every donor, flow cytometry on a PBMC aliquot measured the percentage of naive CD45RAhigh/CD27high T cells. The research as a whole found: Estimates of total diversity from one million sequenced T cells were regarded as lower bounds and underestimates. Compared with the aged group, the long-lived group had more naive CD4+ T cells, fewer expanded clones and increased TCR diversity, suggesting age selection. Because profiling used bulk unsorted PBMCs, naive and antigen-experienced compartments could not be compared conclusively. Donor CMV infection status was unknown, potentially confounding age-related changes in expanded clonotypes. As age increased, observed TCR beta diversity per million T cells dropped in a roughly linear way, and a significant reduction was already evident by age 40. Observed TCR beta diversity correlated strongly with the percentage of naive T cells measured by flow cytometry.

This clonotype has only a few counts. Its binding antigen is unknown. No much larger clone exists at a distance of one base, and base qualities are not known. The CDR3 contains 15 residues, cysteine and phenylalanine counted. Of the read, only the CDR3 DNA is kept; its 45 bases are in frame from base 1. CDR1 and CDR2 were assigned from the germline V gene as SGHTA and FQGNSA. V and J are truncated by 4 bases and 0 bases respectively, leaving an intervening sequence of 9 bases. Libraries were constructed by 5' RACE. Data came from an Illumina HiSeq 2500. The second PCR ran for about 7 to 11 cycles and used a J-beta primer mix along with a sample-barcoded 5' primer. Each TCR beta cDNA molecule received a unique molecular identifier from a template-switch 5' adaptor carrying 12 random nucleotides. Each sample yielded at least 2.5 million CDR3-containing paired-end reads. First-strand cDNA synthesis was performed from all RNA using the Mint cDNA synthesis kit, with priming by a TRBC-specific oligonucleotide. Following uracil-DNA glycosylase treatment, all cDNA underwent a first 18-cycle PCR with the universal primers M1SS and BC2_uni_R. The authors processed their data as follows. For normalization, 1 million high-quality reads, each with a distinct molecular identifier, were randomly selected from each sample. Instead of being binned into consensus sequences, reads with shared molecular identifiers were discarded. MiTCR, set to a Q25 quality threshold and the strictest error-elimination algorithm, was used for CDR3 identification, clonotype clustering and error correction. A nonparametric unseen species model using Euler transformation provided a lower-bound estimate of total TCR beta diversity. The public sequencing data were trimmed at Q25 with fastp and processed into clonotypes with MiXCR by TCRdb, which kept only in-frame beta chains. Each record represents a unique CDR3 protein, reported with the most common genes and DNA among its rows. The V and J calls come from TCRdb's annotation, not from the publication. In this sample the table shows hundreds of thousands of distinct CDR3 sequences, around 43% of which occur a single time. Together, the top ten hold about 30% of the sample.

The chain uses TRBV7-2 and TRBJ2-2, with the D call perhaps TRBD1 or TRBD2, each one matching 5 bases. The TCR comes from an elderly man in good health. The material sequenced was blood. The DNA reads TGTGCCAGCAGCTGGGGGACGGCGAACACCGGGGAGCTGTTTTTT. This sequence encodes CASSWGTANTGELFF.